These T cell receptor beta chains were read from a single sample in a study of PD-1 blockade in classical Hodgkin lymphoma. TCRdb's copy holds only in-frame clones and misses some; the assay was immunoSEQ multiplex PCR. The sample lists 40,000 to 55,000 clones, approximately 80% occurring once. The sample in question was peripheral blood mononuclear cells (PBMCs), obtained before the fourth cycle of nivolumab. The source of these receptors is a human donor with classical Hodgkin lymphoma. CDR3s include the opening cysteine and the closing phenylalanine or tryptophan. Fields, in order: clone size, V gene, J gene, D gene, CDR3 protein, CDR3 DNA. The D gene is left open where the match is weak. Clone size is given for some rows only: seen once, a few or many times, or a class if the clone is expanded.

>NA|TRBV19|TRBJ2-1|NA
CATSSARSYNEQFF
TGTGCCACCAGCTCGGCGCGCTCCTACAATGAGCAGTTCTTC
>NA|TRBV5-1|TRBJ2-7|NA
CASSLEGPSEQYF
TGCGCCAGCAGCTTAGAGGGACCCTCCGAGCAGTACTTC
>NA|TRBV18|TRBJ2-6|NA
CASSPPYSGANVLTF
TGTGCCAGCTCACCACCCTACTCTGGGGCCAACGTCCTGACTTTC
>many|TRBV9|TRBJ1-1|NA
CASSPRGNQNTEAFF
TGTGCCAGCAGCCCTAGGGGGAATCAGAACACTGAAGCTTTCTTT
>NA|TRBV7-9|TRBJ2-1|NA
CASSLFGLGDNEQFF
TGTGCCAGCAGCTTATTTGGTCTGGGGGACAATGAGCAGTTCTTC
>NA|TRBV7-2|TRBJ1-3|NA
CASSLDRIGSGNTIYF
TGTGCCAGCAGCTTAGACAGAATAGGCTCTGGAAACACCATATATTTT
>NA|TRBV4-2|TRBJ1-2|NA
CASSQGGHTRGYTF
TGTGCCAGCAGCCAGGGCGGACATACTAGGGGCTACACCTTC
>NA|TRBV6-5|TRBJ1-3|TRBD1
CASSRDRFSGNTIYF
TGTGCCAGCAGCCGGGACAGATTCTCTGGAAACACCATATATTTT
>NA|TRBV5-4|TRBJ2-1|TRBD1
CASSPGQGAYNEQFF
TGTGCCAGCAGCCCCGGACAGGGGGCGTACAATGAGCAGTTCTTC
>NA|TRBV7-9|TRBJ2-7|TRBD1
CASSSTGTGKAGGRYF
TGTGCCAGCAGCTCGACCGGGACAGGGAAGGCCGGGGGGAGGTACTTC
>NA|TRBV27|TRBJ2-3|NA
CASSFGGLARTNTQYF
TGTGCCAGCAGTTTTGGCGGGCTAGCGCGCACTAATACGCAGTATTTT
>few|TRBV10-2|TRBJ1-1|NA
CASLGGQTEAFF
TGCGCCAGCCTGGGGGGGCAGACTGAAGCTTTCTTT
>NA|TRBV5-8|TRBJ1-2|NA
CASSLAGSRPFHYGYTF
TGTGCCAGCAGCTTGGCCGGGTCGAGACCATTCCACTATGGCTACACCTTC
>NA|TRBV2|TRBJ2-1|TRBD2
CASSEVRLAVYNEQFF
TGTGCCAGCAGTGAAGTTAGGCTAGCGGTCTACAATGAGCAGTTCTTC
>NA|TRBV12-5|TRBJ2-2|NA
CASGPSGPTGELFF
TGTGCTAGTGGTCCTTCCGGTCCCACCGGGGAGCTGTTTTTT
>medium-sized|TRBV27|TRBJ2-1|NA
CASSLSRDTYNEQFF
TGTGCCAGCAGTTTATCGCGGGACACCTACAATGAGCAGTTCTTC
>NA|TRBV15|TRBJ2-5|NA
CATSRDSEGLQETQYF
TGTGCCACCAGCAGAGACTCTGAGGGGCTCCAAGAGACCCAGTACTTC
>once|TRBV13|TRBJ2-5|NA
CASSSTQGSQETQYF
TGTGCCAGCAGCTCAACGCAGGGGTCCCAAGAGACCCAGTACTTC
>NA|TRBV4-1|TRBJ2-3|NA
CASSQGPAMRDTDTQYF
TGCGCCAGCAGCCAAGGGCCCGCGATGAGAGACACAGATACGCAGTATTTT
>NA|TRBV11-3|TRBJ2-2|NA
CASSLDPGTGELFF
TGTGCCAGCAGCTTAGATCCTGGGACCGGGGAGCTGTTTTTT
>NA|TRBV5-6|TRBJ1-6|NA
CASSLDDSIDSPLHF
TGTGCCAGCAGCTTGGATGACAGTATAGATTCACCCCTCCACTTT
>NA|TRBV29-1|TRBJ1-5|TRBD1
CSVKEGAAQHF
TGCAGCGTTAAAGAGGGGGCGGCCCAGCATTTT
>NA|TRBV30|TRBJ2-7|TRBD2
CAWSSKGLGNGNSYEQYF
TGTGCCTGGAGTTCGAAGGGACTAGGCAACGGGAATTCCTACGAGCAGTACTTC